This T cell receptor beta chain was identified in a study of cytomegalovirus exposure and HLA in healthy donors. General study findings and limits: Highly shared variants forming one cluster were likely a sequencing artifact.

The germline gives CDR1 MGHRA, CDR2 YSYEKL. Trimming took off 0 bases at V and 5 bases at J, with 8 bases between the two ends. This CDR3 comprises 14 residues. This clone occurred once. Its antigen is not identified. The PCR contained 60 Vbeta and 13 Jbeta primers. TCRdb keeps only in-frame clones here, not all; method: immunoSEQ multiplex PCR. The data contain around 100,000 clones, around 86% of them singletons. The chain links TRBV4-1 to TRBJ1-3, with D unresolved. The clonotype comes from a female donor in good health and CMV-seropositive. Sequences were obtained from PBMCs. This chain's CDR3 is CASSQEPRRNTIYF. For the CDR3, the DNA is TGCGCCAGCAGCCAAGAACCTAGGAGAAACACCATATATTTT.